These 3 T cell receptor beta chains were all obtained from the same sample, sequenced in a study of T-cell reconstitution after alpha-beta-depleted transplantation in children (dated by TCRdb to about 2016). Libraries were constructed by PCR. Sequencing used an Illumina HiSeq 2500. To normalize quantification of the TCRbeta repertoire, the TCR libraries were built with molecular barcoding that relied on unique molecular identifiers. TCRdb reprocessed the public reads (quality trimming at Q25 with fastp, clone calling with MiXCR) and kept in-frame beta chains. Merged by CDR3 protein, the rows form single entries marked with the most common genes and DNA. This sample is represented by fewer than 400,000 distinct CDR3 sequences; approximately 23% of them were singletons. The biggest ten clones account for 10% to 11% of the sample. This sample's treatment or condition label indicates: allogeneic hematopoietic cell transplantation with graft depleted of TCRalphabeta T cells and CD19 B cells.

Sequences were derived from PBMCs, mostly from graft donor cells, sampled 180 days after TCRalphabeta/CD19-depleted stem cell transplant. All receptors come from a male patient younger than 18 who had a stem cell transplant for acute lymphoblastic leukemia, so the T cells may come from the graft donor.

This clonotype turned up a few times. V usage is TRBV5-1 and J usage is TRBJ2-7; 7 bases align to TRBD1. The germline V gene encodes CDR1 SGHRS and CDR2 YFSETQ. CDR3 length: 14 residues. V shed 0 bases, J shed 2 bases, and the junction held 2 bases outside the gene matches. The chain's CDR3 is CASSLVGGPYEQYF. In DNA, the CDR3 is TGCGCCAGCAGCTTGGTAGGGGGCCCCTACGAGCAGTACTTC.

The gene calls are TRBV6-2 or TRBV6-3 and TRBJ2-3; D gene ambiguous. V was pared by 6 bases and J by 3 bases, with 16 bases between. The CDR3 is 15 residues long. Germline lookup yields CDR1 MNHEY and CDR2 SVGEGT. CDR3: CASRTTGFGTDTQYF. The CDR3 nucleotides read TGTGCCAGCAGAACCACCGGCTTTGGGACAGATACGCAGTATTTT.

The chain has TRBV5-1 and TRBJ1-1, with TRBD1 matching over 9 bases. With 4 bases clipped from V and 3 bases from J, the junction kept 7 bases outside the gene matches. The CDR3 length is 15 residues. CDR1 and CDR2 (germline): SGHRS, YFSETQ. The CDR3 reads CASSLGTGTYTEAFF. CDR3 sequence (DNA): TGCGCCAGCAGCCTAGGGACAGGGACTTACACTGAAGCTTTCTTT.